The T cell receptor (beta chain) under discussion was sequenced for a study of CXCR3-negative and CXCR3-positive naive CD8 T cells (dated by TCRdb to between 2018 and 2021). In the study overall: In total, approximately 130 million TRB reads were obtained, corresponding to roughly 1.5 +/- 0.3 million reads per library. Diversity and physicochemical repertoire analyses were performed on around 10 donors pooled from two independent experiments. TRBV-TRBJ cluster analysis included naive subsets from 5 donors and memory cells from 3 donors. What the study reported, not specific to this receptor: Both naive subsets had comparably high repertoire diversity, while memory CD8+ T cells had much lower repertoire diversity. Freshly isolated PBMCs were used for most assays because CXCR3 expression went down partially after cryopreservation. Surface CD5, linked to self-reactivity in mice, was comparable between naive subsets; TCR interaction strength was therefore also inferred from TRB CDR3 physicochemical properties. Within the same donor, TRBV-TRBJ usage looked similar between naive CXCR3-negative and CXCR3-positive cells, but memory cells had distinct patterns.

Each CD8+ T cell subset was flow-sorted in triplicate, with roughly 330,000 cells per subset placed directly into RLT lysis buffer. Peripheral blood mononuclear cells were isolated from buffy coats by standard density gradient centrifugation. Total RNA was extracted from sorted cells using an RNeasy Mini Kit. In the case of this clonotype: The clone's antigen remains unknown.

Instrument used: NextSeq 550. The Human TCR Profiling Kit (MiLaboratory) was used to make UMI-labeled 5' RACE TRB cDNA libraries. cDNA synthesis used the entire amount of extracted RNA, and PCR amplification then used the entire amount of cDNA produced. The libraries were made side by side, with each library going through the same number of PCR cycles. The original methods were these. With a requirement of at least two reads per UMI, MIGEC and MiXCR extracted about 50,000 +/- 10,000 unique UMI-labeled TRB cDNA molecules per library. Each library averaged 40,000 +/- 10,000 functional in-frame TRB CDR3 nucleotide clonotypes without stop codons. After downsampling to 5000 UMI-labeled TRB molecules per sample, diversity metrics, including normalized Shannon-Wiener and Chao1, were computed in VDJtools. Clonotype-size-weighted physicochemical properties of the central five CDR3 residues (interaction energy, strength, volume and Kidera factor 4) were computed in VDJtools. TCRdb reprocessed the reads into one record per CDR3 protein sequence, lacking DNA. TCRdb's processing, not the authors', yielded these V and J calls. The sample's records list about 28,000 distinct CDR3 sequences. The ten largest clones take up more than 8.5% of the sample.

The CDR3 measures 16 amino acids from cysteine to phenylalanine. The coding DNA is unavailable. The CDR1 and CDR2 encoded by the germline V gene are SGHRS and YFSETQ. This clonotype was sampled from a human donor in good health. Some clones in this sample may be carry-over from other donors' samples. This receptor chain uses TRBV5-1 and TRBJ2-1; TCRdb indicates TRBD1, and absent DNA this call remains unverified. Sequencing used memory CD8+ T cells from blood. Explained via the paper, the cell subset or site label denotes: conventional CD8+ memory T cells (TMEM), sorted as controls. The CDR3 amino acid sequence is: CASSLGQGASYNEQFF.